Below, 15 T cell receptor beta chains from the same sample are listed, as sequenced in a study of T cells in Graves' hyperthyroidism and ophthalmopathy. RNA transcripts provided the source from which TCR beta CDR3 regions were amplified. TCR CDR3 underwent first-round RT-PCR with the HTBI primer set. TCRdb re-called the multiplex PCR reads with MiXCR, one entry per CDR3 protein. The data show about 350,000 distinct CDR3 sequences, roughly 13% seen once. Sequencing was carried out using blood. The source of these receptors is a woman aged 35 to 49 with Graves' ophthalmopathy.

This clonotype has ten or more counts. The chain links TRBV2 to TRBJ2-3; 8 bases map to TRBD2. Germline CDR1 is SNHLY and CDR2 is FYNNEI. With 5 bases clipped from V and 0 bases from J, the junction kept 7 bases outside the gene matches. CDR3 length: 16 residues. CDR3 nucleotide sequence: TGTGCCAGCAGTTTACTAAGACTAGCGAGCACAGATACGCAGTATTTT. It is translated as CASSLLRLASTDTQYF.

Written as DNA, the CDR3 is TGTGCCACCGGTTCGGCCATCACAGATACGCAGTATTTT. Its protein product is CATGSAITDTQYF. The chain couples TRBV3-1 to TRBJ2-3, with D hard to call. Trimming took off 10 bases at V and 2 bases at J, with 13 bases between the two ends. Germline CDR1 and CDR2: LGHDT and YNNKEL (reference sequence). This CDR3 is built from 13 residues.

A note on this clonotype: Since a much larger clone is just one base distant, this may be a read error. V gene TRBV2 combines with J gene TRBJ2-7; no reliable D call. The CDR3 is made up of 13 amino acids. Germline V lookup: CDR1 SNHLY, CDR2 FYNNEI. The CDR3 DNA follows: TGTACCAGCAATTATATGGAAGCCTACGAGCAGTACTTC. Translating it yields CTSNYMEAYEQYF.

About this clonotype itself: This could be a read error, since a much larger clone is one nucleotide away. The chain links TRBV20-1 to TRBJ2-1; 7 bases are a match to TRBD2. Losses at the gene ends were 0 bases for V and 3 bases for J; bases not matched to a gene: 2. The CDR3 length is 14 residues. In germline, CDR1 is DFQATT, CDR2 SNEGSKA (reference sequence). The CDR3 spells CSARDTGGYNEQFF. The CDR3 region has the DNA TGCAGTGCTAGAGATACGGGGGGCTACAATGAGCAGTTCTTC.

This clonotype was counted at least ten times. J is TRBJ2-1 and V is TRBV2; 12 bases fit TRBD2. The trim removed 5 bases at V and 0 bases at J, leaving 5 bases unmatched. The CDR3 consists of 17 residues. Germline-derived CDR1 and CDR2 are SNHLY and FYNNEI. Written as DNA, the CDR3 is TGTGCCAGCAGTCGGACTAGCGGGGATTACTCCTACAATGAGCAGTTCTTC. It specifies CASSRTSGDYSYNEQFF.

For this clonotype: This may be a read error, as it is one base from a much larger clone. The chain has TRBV20-1 and TRBJ1-5; a possible D gene is TRBD1 (6 bases). Germline V gene lookup returns CDR1 DFQATT and CDR2 SNEGSKA (reference sequence). This CDR3 contains 14 residues. This CDR3 is CGAGGTGSNQPQHF. The CDR3 region has the DNA TGCGGTGCTGGGGGCACGGGATCCAATCAGCCCCAGCATTTT.

The gene calls are TRBV19 and TRBJ2-7; 7 nucleotides match TRBD1. The CDR3 consists of 13 residues. CDR1 and CDR2 from the germline V gene are LNHDA and SQIVND (reference sequence). J lost 5 bases, V lost 1 base, and 2 bases had no gene match. The DNA of the CDR3 is TGTGCCAGTAGTATAGGGGACAGTGACGAGCAGTACTTC. Its protein is CASSIGDSDEQYF.

Concerning this clonotype: This sequence may be a read error, since a much larger clone differs from it by one base. The CDR3 end shows no conserved phenylalanine or tryptophan, and so a read error is likely. The rearrangement joins TRBV3-1 to TRBJ2-5; D remains unclear. Trimming stripped 4 bases from V and 5 bases from J, with 11 bases between. Germline CDR1 LGHDT, CDR2 YNNKEL (reference sequence). CDR3 length: 13 residues. Here the CDR3 DNA reads TGTGCCAGCAGCCCCTTCGAGGAGGAGACCCAGTACCTC. Residues: CASSPFEEETQYL.

This clonotype showed up just a few times. V usage is TRBV14 and J usage is TRBJ2-3, with TRBD2 identical over 10 bases. Germline V gives CDR1 SGHDN, CDR2 FVKESK. The CDR3 totals 16 residues. The trim removed 4 bases at V and 1 base at J, leaving 5 bases unmatched. Written as DNA, the CDR3 is TGTGCCAGCAGCCGCCGGACTAGCGGACGCACAGATACGCAGTATTTT. Protein product: CASSRRTSGRTDTQYF. Filled out from reference TRBV14 and TRBJ2-3, the complete variable domain reads EAGVTQFPSHSVIEKGQTVTLRCDPISGHDNLYWYRRVMGKEIKFLLHFVKESKQDESGMPNNRFLAERTGGTYSTLKVQPAELEDSGVYFCASSRRTSGRTDTQYFGPGTRLTVL.

This clonotype was detected only a few times. Written as DNA, the CDR3 is TGTGCCAGCAGCCCAACAGGGTTGGGTAATCAGCCCCAGCATTTT. It codes for CASSPTGLGNQPQHF. V and J are TRBV27 and TRBJ1-5, with a tentative D call TRBD1 (6 bases). CDR1 and CDR2 from the germline V gene are MNHEY and SMNVEV (reference sequence). This CDR3 spans 15 amino acids. V gave up 6 bases and J gave up 4 bases, with 16 bases separating them.

This clonotype was observed a single time. The chain has TRBV11-1 and TRBJ2-7; D ambiguous. CDR1 is SGHAT and CDR2 is FQDESV in the germline V gene (reference sequence). V lost 5 bases and J lost 2, with 13 bases in between. This CDR3 region has 14 residues. DNA of the CDR3: TGTGCCAGCAGCCGGACCTATCCCCCCTACGAGCAGTACTTC. Translation: CASSRTYPPYEQYF.

This clonotype was seen ten or more times. The chain has TRBV27 and TRBJ2-7; D is possibly TRBD2 (5 bases). With 5 bases removed from V and 0 bases from J, the gap between germline ends came to 8 bases. This CDR3 is 13 amino acids long. The germline V gene encodes CDR1 MNHEY and CDR2 SMNVEV (reference sequence). The CDR3 sequence is CASSRRGSYEQYF. In DNA form, the CDR3 reads TGTGCCAGCAGTCGCCGGGGCTCCTACGAGCAGTACTTC.

This clonotype showed up many times. This chain links TRBV20-1 with TRBJ2-1; D gene unclear. V was clipped by 3 bases and J by 0 bases, with 3 bases between them. The CDR3 runs 12 residues. Per the germline V gene, CDR1 is DFQATT and CDR2 is SNEGSKA (reference sequence). The CDR3 DNA reads as TGCAGTGCTAGGGCCTCCTACAATGAGCAGTTCTTC. Its translation is CSARASYNEQFF.

This clonotype appeared a few times. The chain carries TRBV20-1 and TRBJ2-2; TRBD1 aligns across 7 bases. With 0 bases clipped from V and 0 bases from J, the junction kept 13 bases outside the gene matches. CDR1 and CDR2 from the germline V gene are DFQATT and SNEGSKA (reference sequence). CDR3 size: 19 residues. Here the CDR3 DNA reads TGCAGTGCTAGAGATCGCTTTTACCCCGGGACAGCGAACACCGGGGAGCTGTTTTTT. It is translated as CSARDRFYPGTANTGELFF.

In this sample, this clonotype turned up many times. J is TRBJ2-5 and V is TRBV11-2, with 7 bases that match TRBD2. Germline trimming cut 0 bases from V and 5 bases from J; bases unmatched to any gene: 6. In germline, CDR1 is SGHAT, CDR2 FQNNGV. The CDR3 is 15 residues long. The CDR3 sequence is CASSLDGGGAETQYF. The CDR3, as DNA: TGTGCCAGCAGCTTAGATGGGGGAGGGGCGGAGACCCAGTACTTC.